This TCR beta chain is from a study of blood T cell repertoires in COVID-19. Study information: Acute and convalescent COVID-19 specimens originated in the United States, Italy and Spain. PBMCs, B-cell-depleted T cells, or T cells were the source of the cDNA or gDNA that made up the material.

V shed 8 bases and J shed 6 bases, with 8 bases lying between them. The CDR3 has 11 residues. Some clones are missing from TCRdb's copy, which holds only in-frame ones; the method was immunoSEQ multiplex PCR. This table holds 150,000 to 200,000 clones, roughly 85% found once. The study drew participants aged about 18 to 95 years from under 30 US areas. Participants reported their clinical history, and cohort assignment relied on those reports. Material: PBMCs or T cells enriched from blood (not recorded which). The chain combines TRBV23-1 with TRBJ1-5; D gene unclear. TRBV23-1 falls under the ORF class, with uncertain function. The receptor's source is a woman aged 18 to 35 who had recovered from COVID-19. CDR3 protein: CASVQRQPQHF. The CDR3 region has the DNA TGCGCCAGCGTTCAGCGTCAGCCCCAGCATTTT.